This T cell receptor beta chain was recovered during a study of blood T cell repertoires in COVID-19. Study in general: The study drew acute and convalescent COVID-19 samples from the United States, Italy and Spain.

In germline, CDR1 is SGHTA, CDR2 FQGTGA. This CDR3 has 15 residues. Trimming at V came to 0 bases and at J to 5 bases, leaving 1 base not matched to a gene. The authors' processing: Reference gene primer amplification gave estimated nucleated cell counts. Produced via immunoSEQ multiplex PCR; TCRdb's table is partial and in-frame only. D and trimming were read from the DNA, whereas the V and J calls and clone size are those reported in that table. The sample consists of roughly 300,000 clones, more than 75% of them appearing once. Sequencing was carried out using peripheral blood. The chain couples TRBV7-3 to TRBJ1-6, with TRBD1 matching over 7 bases. This clonotype was obtained from a woman aged 50 to 60 who had recovered from COVID-19. CDR3: CASSLTGTDNSPLHF. The DNA for the CDR3 is TGTGCCAGCAGCTTAACAGGGACAGATAATTCACCCCTCCACTTT.